This T cell receptor beta chain was found in a study of T cells in Graves' hyperthyroidism and ophthalmopathy. Amplification targeted TCR beta CDR3 regions from RNA transcripts. Initially, a first-round RT-PCR of the TCR CDR3 employed the HTBI primer set. TCRdb reprocessed the multiplex PCR reads via MiXCR and lists one record per CDR3 protein. Altogether 540,000 or so distinct CDR3 sequences are present, around 42% being singletons, with the ten largest covering roughly 20%. This CDR3 comprises 11 residues. V dropped 4 bases and J dropped 6 bases, with 6 bases sitting between them. Broader study findings: Progression to ophthalmopathy was predicted a median of roughly 6.8 months early. Most expanded thyroid clonotypes above 0.001 also appeared in blood. Researchers report that a 13 V-J model separated ophthalmopathy from stable hyperthyroidism.

Based on clinical symptoms, serum thyroxine and TRAb, thyroid ultrasound and orbital computed tomography, diagnoses were reached. Notes on this clonotype: Its matching antigen is unknown.

The gene calls are TRBV12-3 or TRBV12-4 and TRBJ1-1; no clear D. The receptor comes from an adult woman with Graves' disease, either hyperthyroidism or ophthalmopathy (not recorded which). Sequenced material: peripheral blood or thyroid tissue (not recorded which). The CDR3 nucleotides are TGTGCCAGCAGTTCATTAGCTGAAGCTTTCTTT. Translating it yields CASSSLAEAFF.